The source of this TCR beta chain is a study of OX40 agonist ivuxolimab in advanced cancers. Sequenced by immunoSEQ multiplex PCR; TCRdb stores in-frame clones only, minus some. The data show tens of thousands of clones, with 90% seen just once and roughly 4.9% held by the top ten. V lost 4 bases and J 1 base, leaving 7 bases between the germline ends. Per the germline V gene, CDR1 is SGHDN and CDR2 is FVKESK. The CDR3 is made up of 13 amino acids. The receptor was isolated from an adult with an advanced solid tumor such as melanoma, head and neck, liver or kidney cancer. The input for sequencing was CD4+ or CD8+ T cells sorted from blood, taken in a trial of the OX40 agonist ivuxolimab. This rearrangement joins TRBV14 to TRBJ1-2, with unresolved D. CDR3 residues: CASSPINNYGYTF. CDR3 DNA: TGTGCCAGCAGCCCTATCAATAACTATGGCTACACCTTC.